The 30 T cell receptor beta chains below all came from one sample that was sequenced in a study of blood T cell repertoires in COVID-19. Method: immunoSEQ multiplex PCR; TCRdb's copy keeps in-frame clones and lacks some. The sample carries 200,000 or so clones, roughly 76% recorded once. The sample consisted of peripheral blood. These receptors all stem from a woman over 75 with COVID-19, enrolled during active disease.

The V and J genes are TRBV6-6 and TRBJ2-7, with a tentative D call TRBD2 (5 bases). This CDR3 spans 13 amino acids. Germline loops: CDR1 MNHNY, CDR2 SVGAGI (reference sequence). V was clipped by 2 bases and J by 6 bases, with 11 bases between them. CDR3 sequence: CASSYPGEGEQYF. The CDR3 DNA sequence: TGTGCCAGCAGTTACCCCGGAGAGGGCGAGCAGTACTTC.

The DNA for the CDR3 is TGTGCCAGCAGCCGACGGGGACAGGGAGTGGAGACCCAGTACTTC. This encodes CASSRRGQGVETQYF. The rearrangement links TRBV3-1 (or the pseudogene TRBV3-2) to TRBJ2-5, with 9 bases fitting TRBD1. Trimming at V came to 4 bases and at J to 5 bases, leaving 8 bases not matched to a gene. The CDR3 spans 15 residues. The germline CDR1 and CDR2 sequences are LGHDT and YNNKEL (reference sequence).

This clone was seen only a few times. The rearrangement links TRBV27 to TRBJ2-1; TRBD2 agrees at 9 bases. Unmatched junction bases numbered 13, after V lost 6 bases and J lost 13 bases. This CDR3 has 14 amino acids. Germline CDR1 MNHEY, CDR2 SMNVEV (reference sequence). The CDR3 sequence: CASSRGGARLKQFF. CDR3 coding DNA: TGTGCCAGCAGCCGCGGGGGGGCCAGGTTGAAACAGTTCTTC.

This rearrangement joins TRBV5-1 to TRBJ2-3, with D tentatively TRBD1 (6 bases). V was trimmed by 2 bases and J by 2 bases, leaving 12 bases between them. Germline V gene sequence: CDR1 SGHRS, CDR2 YFSETQ. The CDR3 has 15 residues. The CDR3, as DNA: TGCGCCAGCAGCTTACAGGGCGACCACACAGATACGCAGTATTTT. This translates into CASSLQGDHTDTQYF. Full variable domain (remainder filled in from reference TRBV5-1 and TRBJ2-3): KAGVTQTPRYLIKTRGQQVTLSCSPISGHRSVSWYQQTPGQGLQFLFEYFSETQRNKGNFPGRFSGRQFSNSRSEMNVSTLELGDSALYLCASSLQGDHTDTQYFGPGTRLTVL.

The CDR3 here is CASSQDRVQHEKLFF. CDR3 in DNA: TGTGCCAGCAGCCAAGACAGGGTTCAACATGAAAAACTGTTTTTT. V is TRBV3-1 (or the pseudogene TRBV3-2) and J is TRBJ1-4, with TRBD1 as a possible D gene (5 bases). Germline-derived CDR1 and CDR2 are LGHDT and YNNKEL (reference sequence). The V end was cut by 0 bases, the J end by 6 bases, with 11 bases between. The CDR3 is 15 amino acids.

This chain uses TRBV4-1 with TRBJ2-7, with 8 positions matching TRBD2. The CDR3 length is 15 residues. Germline CDR1 and CDR2: MGHRA and YSYEKL. V was clipped by 0 bases and J by 5 bases; unmatched bases: 6. CDR3 in DNA: TGCGCCAGCAGCCAAGAAGCGAGCGGGAGCAACGAGCAGTACTTC. It yields the protein CASSQEASGSNEQYF.

CDR3 in amino acids: CASSFGATEAFF. CDR3 nucleotides: TGTGCCAGCAGCTTTGGGGCCACTGAAGCTTTCTTT. The chain links TRBV7-9 to TRBJ1-1; possibly TRBD1 for D (5 bases). Germline CDR1 SEHNR, CDR2 FQNEAQ (reference sequence). Trimming removed 3 bases at V and 4 bases at J, with 6 bases between. There are 12 residues in the CDR3.

This sequence joins TRBV11-3 and TRBJ2-3; 7 positions agree with TRBD1. CDR3 length equals 15 residues. The V segment lost 4 bases and the J segment 1 base; nucleotides outside the gene matches: 5. Germline assignment: CDR1 SGHNT and CDR2 YENEEA. The CDR3 spells CASSSLGQGTDTQYF. As DNA, the CDR3 is TGTGCCAGCAGCTCTCTAGGACAGGGCACAGATACGCAGTATTTT.

The gene calls are TRBV18 and TRBJ1-3, with 7 bases lining up with TRBD1. CDR1 is KGHSH and CDR2 is LQKENI in the germline V gene. The length of the CDR3 is 16 residues. V was clipped by 6 bases and J by 4 bases; unmatched bases: 12. The CDR3 loop is CASSPLTGTAGNTIYF. DNA for the CDR3: TGTGCCAGCTCTCCCCTAACCGGGACAGCGGGAAACACCATATATTTT.

The V call is TRBV5-6, the J call TRBJ2-1, with D perhaps TRBD2 (5 bases). Germline V gene data show CDR1 as SGHDT and CDR2 as YYEEEE. With 0 bases removed from V and 2 bases from J, the gap between germline ends came to 9 bases. The CDR3 is made up of 15 amino acids. DNA for the CDR3: TGTGCCAGCAGCTTGGGAGGGTTCCCCTACAATGAGCAGTTCTTC. This codes for CASSLGGFPYNEQFF.

The V call is TRBV28, the J call TRBJ2-1, with 7 bases identical to TRBD1. CDR3 length equals 14 residues. Germline lookup yields CDR1 MDHEN and CDR2 SYDVKM. After removal of 5 bases from V and 8 bases from J, the junction contained 9 bases not matched to a gene. CDR3: CASSPHDRVDEQFF. The CDR3 DNA reads TGTGCCAGCAGTCCTCACGACAGGGTCGATGAGCAGTTCTTC.

This clone has just a few counts. The rearrangement links TRBV28 to TRBJ2-7, with 10 bases lining up with TRBD2. Looked up from germline, CDR1 is MDHEN and CDR2 is SYDVKM. The CDR3 sequence is 16 residues long. Trimming took 6 bases from V and 1 from J; bases not matched to a gene: 9. The CDR3 coding sequence is TGTGCCAGCAGCGACGGGGGACTAGCGCGTTCCTACGAGCAGTACTTC. This encodes CASSDGGLARSYEQYF.

V and J are TRBV5-1 and TRBJ1-6; 10 bases match TRBD1. Germline V gene data show CDR1 as SGHRS and CDR2 as YFSETQ. V lost 2 bases and J lost 10; bases outside the gene matches: 9. The CDR3 length is 16 residues. The CDR3 DNA reads as TGCGCCAGCAGCTTTACAACCGGGACAGGGGAATCACCCCTCCACTTT. Protein product: CASSFTTGTGESPLHF.

J is TRBJ2-3 and V is TRBV7-9; 10 bases agree with TRBD2. Germline CDR1 reads SEHNR; CDR2 reads FQNEAQ (reference sequence). The CDR3 runs to 15 residues. J was trimmed by 2 bases and V by 5 bases; bases with no gene match: 4. In DNA, the CDR3 is TGTGCCAGCAGCCCTAGCGGGGGCCTCACAGATACGCAGTATTTT. Translating gives CASSPSGGLTDTQYF.

The chain is built from TRBV7-2 and TRBJ1-2, with 11 positions matching TRBD1. The CDR3 has 12 amino acids. The V gene's germline CDR1 is SGHTA and CDR2 FQGNSA. V lost 5 bases and J lost 12; bases outside the gene matches: 5. The CDR3 DNA reads TGTGCCAGCAGCCCCTGGGACAGGGGGGACACCTTC. The encoded protein is CASSPWDRGDTF. Full variable domain (remainder filled in from reference TRBV7-2 and TRBJ1-2): GAGVSQSPSNKVTEKGKDVELRCDPISGHTALYWYRQSLGQGLEFLIYFQGNSAPDKSGLPSDRFSAERTGGSVSTLTIQRTQQEDSAVYLCASSPWDRGDTFGSGTRLTVV.

The V gene is TRBV5-4, the J gene TRBJ2-5, with D possibly TRBD2 on 6 matching bases. V dropped 4 bases and J dropped 4 bases, with 14 bases sitting between them. CDR1 and CDR2 from the germline V gene are SGHNT and YYREEE (reference sequence). The CDR3 covers 14 residues. The CDR3 DNA sequence: TGTGCCAGCAGCGGGGCGGGGAGTCGAGAGACCCAGTACTTC. It codes for CASSGAGSRETQYF.

The chain carries TRBV6-2 or TRBV6-3 and TRBJ1-6, with 8 nucleotides matching TRBD1. CDR3 size: 15 residues. The germline V gene has CDR1 MNHEY and CDR2 SVGEGT. V lost 5 bases, J lost 7 bases, and 7 bases stayed unmatched. CDR3 loop: CASSPGRTGNSPLHF. CDR3 nucleotides: TGTGCCAGCAGTCCCGGGCGGACAGGGAATTCACCCCTCCACTTT.

To note about this clone: Germline and junction disagree at one end, which may indicate a read error. The chain combines TRBV2 with TRBJ1-2; 9 bases are a match to TRBD1. The CDR3 is made up of 14 amino acids. Germline V gene data show CDR1 as SNHLY and CDR2 as FYNNEI. The CDR3: CASREGQGSYGYTF. The CDR3 coding sequence is TGTGCCAGCAGGGAAGGACAGGGGAGCTATGGCTACACCTTC.

J is TRBJ2-5 and V is TRBV19, with 10 positions matching TRBD2. CDR1 and CDR2 from the germline V gene are LNHDA and SQIVND (reference sequence). CDR3 size: 18 residues. V shed 4 bases, J shed 2 bases, and the junction held 13 bases outside the gene matches. CDR3 protein: CASSRGWTSGGKQETQYF. CDR3 coding DNA: TGTGCCAGTAGTAGGGGGTGGACTAGCGGAGGGAAACAAGAGACCCAGTACTTC.

The chain employs TRBV12-3 or TRBV12-4 and TRBJ1-1; D remains ambiguous. This CDR3 region has 13 residues. The V end lost 6 bases, the J end lost 1 base, and 9 bases lay between the germline ends. This CDR3 reads CASRSSGNTEAFF. CDR3 nucleotides: TGTGCCAGCAGGAGTTCGGGGAACACTGAAGCTTTCTTT.

The chain has TRBV11-3 and TRBJ1-1, with TRBD1 as a possible D gene (5 bases). The germline V and J ends were trimmed by 1 base and 1 base, with 19 bases remaining between them. Germline loops: CDR1 SGHNT, CDR2 YENEEA. The CDR3 spans 18 residues. The CDR3 sequence is CASSLALRTAGWNTEAFF. The CDR3 nucleotides are TGTGCCAGCAGCTTAGCTTTACGGACGGCAGGGTGGAACACTGAAGCTTTCTTT.

The chain links TRBV29-1 to TRBJ2-3; 7 nucleotides align to TRBD2. Germline V gene lookup returns CDR1 SQVTM and CDR2 ANQGSEA. This CDR3 spans 15 amino acids. The V segment lost 2 bases and the J segment 3 bases; nucleotides outside the gene matches: 8. CDR3 sequence: CSVERRLAVTDTQYF. The CDR3 DNA reads TGCAGCGTTGAACGTCGGCTAGCGGTAACAGATACGCAGTATTTT.

The genes are TRBV30 and TRBJ1-4; D remains ambiguous. This CDR3 region has 12 residues. From germline, CDR1 is GTSNPN and CDR2 SVGIG (reference sequence). Deletions cut 0 bases from V and 12 bases from J, with 11 bases between. The CDR3 spells CAWSVGRAELFF. DNA of the CDR3: TGTGCCTGGAGTGTAGGCAGAGCGGAACTGTTTTTT.

The chain joins TRBV27 to TRBJ1-2; TRBD1 might be the D (6 bases). CDR3 size: 16 residues. CDR1 and CDR2 from the germline V gene are MNHEY and SMNVEV (reference sequence). Between the trimmed V and J ends, which lost 6 bases and 0 bases, there was a span of 17 bases. CDR3 sequence (DNA): TGTGCCAGCAGCTTACAGGGTTTGAACACTAACTATGGCTACACCTTC. It encodes CASSLQGLNTNYGYTF.

The chain has TRBV2 and TRBJ2-5, with a weak D call TRBD1 (5 bases). CDR1 is SNHLY and CDR2 is FYNNEI in the germline V gene. This CDR3 comprises 10 residues. Trimming left V 8 bases short and J 5 bases short, with 6 bases between. CDR3 loop: CASGAETQYF. CDR3 DNA sequence: TGTGCCAGCGGGGCGGAGACCCAGTACTTC.

This sequence joins TRBV28 and TRBJ1-2; D ambiguous. The CDR3 loop spans 14 amino acids. V lost 4 bases, J lost 8 bases, and 17 bases lay in between. Per the germline V gene, CDR1 is MDHEN and CDR2 is SYDVKM. DNA of the CDR3: TGTGCCAGCAGTTGGCTCTCAGGAGGTAGCGGCTACACCTTC. It specifies CASSWLSGGSGYTF.

This clone was seen a handful of times. CDR3 in amino acids: CASSLTKGGNTIYF. The CDR3 nucleotides read TGTGCCAGCAGCTTGACCAAGGGGGGAAACACCATATATTTT. The genes are TRBV5-5 and TRBJ1-3; D might be TRBD1 (5 bases). The V and J ends lost 1 base and 4 bases respectively, with 9 bases between them. The CDR3 extends over 14 amino acids. From germline, CDR1 is SGHKS and CDR2 YYEKEE (reference sequence).

This chain connects TRBV27 to TRBJ2-3, with TRBD1 as a possible D gene (6 bases). V was pared by 2 bases and J by 5 bases, with 23 bases between. CDR1 and CDR2 from the germline V gene are MNHEY and SMNVEV (reference sequence). The CDR3 consists of 18 residues. The CDR3 DNA follows: TGTGCCAGCAGTTTAAGGGGCCAGGGGAACCTTCGGGGAGATACGCAGTATTTT. Amino acids: CASSLRGQGNLRGDTQYF.

This clone was picked up many times. The chain has TRBV3-1 (or the pseudogene TRBV3-2) and TRBJ1-4; D possibly corresponds to TRBD1 (5 bases). CDR1 and CDR2 (germline): LGHDT, YNNKEL (reference sequence). V was trimmed by 5 bases and J by 7 bases, leaving 14 bases between them. CDR3 size: 14 residues. DNA for the CDR3: TGTGCCAGCAGCTTCAGGGAAAGGAGTGAAAAACTGTTTTTT. This translates into CASSFRERSEKLFF.

The chain's CDR3 is CASSSIRGAKETQYF. Here the CDR3 DNA reads TGTGCCAGCAGCTCGATACGGGGGGCCAAAGAGACCCAGTACTTC. This chain joins TRBV2 and TRBJ2-5; the D gene is possibly TRBD2 (7 bases). CDR3 length: 15 amino acids. V was clipped by 6 bases and J by 3 bases, with 17 bases between them. CDR1 and CDR2 (germline): SNHLY, FYNNEI.